This paragraph covers one T cell receptor beta chain sequence. This sample stems from a study of blood T cell repertoires in COVID-19. This table comes from immunoSEQ multiplex PCR, and its TCRdb copy is limited to in-frame clones, with some not included. This table holds hundreds of thousands of clones, nearly 90% found once. The sequence was collected from a man aged 18 to 30 with active or convalescent COVID-19. Sequenced: peripheral blood.

The CDR3 region is CASSIDRASSGANVLTF. The CDR3 coding sequence is TGTGCCAGTAGTATCGACAGGGCTTCTTCTGGGGCCAACGTCCTGACTTTC. The rearrangement links TRBV19 to TRBJ2-6; 7 bases match TRBD1. The CDR3 loop spans 17 amino acids. V trimming: 3 bases; J trimming: 1 base; junction bases outside the gene matches: 6. Germline V CDR1 and CDR2: LNHDA, SQIVND (reference sequence).